A single sample is the source of the 13 T cell receptor beta chains below, sequenced in a study of T cell responses to AZD1222 COVID-19 vaccine. Method: immunoSEQ multiplex PCR; TCRdb's copy keeps in-frame clones and lacks some. The table includes roughly 180,000 clones, around 89% detected once. The specimen comprised peripheral blood, sampled on day 0 of AZD1222 vaccination. The receptors here all came from an adult in good health.

This clone was recorded once. The chain carries TRBV7-8 and TRBJ2-7; D is possibly TRBD1 or TRBD2 (5 bases each). This CDR3 is built from 15 residues. Germline CDR1 and CDR2: SGHVS and FQNEAQ. The V gene lost 0 bases and the J gene lost 4 bases, with 13 bases spanning the gap. The CDR3 loop is CASSLADIGEYEQYF. In DNA, the CDR3 is TGTGCCAGCAGCTTAGCAGATATAGGGGAGTACGAGCAGTACTTC.

Only a few counts were recorded for this clone. J is TRBJ1-1 and V is TRBV5-1; D gene unclear. The CDR3 is made up of 13 amino acids. V gave up 4 bases and J gave up 4 bases, with 11 bases separating them. Per germline, CDR1 SGHRS and CDR2 YFSETQ. DNA for the CDR3: TGCGCCAGCAGCACCCATGGGAGCACTGAAGCTTTCTTT. Its translation: CASSTHGSTEAFF.

The chain employs TRBV3-1 (or the pseudogene TRBV3-2) and TRBJ1-1, with D unclear. The germline CDR1 and CDR2 sequences are LGHDT and YNNKEL (reference sequence). The CDR3 has 12 residues. Trimming stripped 5 bases from V and 7 bases from J, with 11 bases between. The CDR3 DNA is TGTGCCAGCAGCGGGCGGACTGGTGAAGCTTTCTTT. It yields the protein CASSGRTGEAFF.

This sequence joins TRBV27 and TRBJ2-7; D is unclear. CDR3 length: 13 residues. Trimming removed 3 bases at V and 2 bases at J, with 8 bases between. CDR1 is MNHEY and CDR2 is SMNVEV in the germline V gene (reference sequence). CDR3 DNA sequence: TGTGCCAGCAGTTTCGTCCCGCCCTACGAGCAGTACTTC. It specifies CASSFVPPYEQYF.

This chain links TRBV19 with TRBJ1-1; TRBD1 agrees at 9 bases. This CDR3 has 15 residues. Per germline, CDR1 LNHDA and CDR2 SQIVND (reference sequence). Germline trimming cut 1 base from V and 7 bases from J; bases unmatched to any gene: 7. CDR3 nucleotide sequence: TGTGCCAGTAGTATAGTTCATACAGGGGGCGTTGAAGCTTTCTTT. Translation: CASSIVHTGGVEAFF.

This chain links TRBV6-5 with TRBJ1-2; 7 nucleotides line up with TRBD1. The length of the CDR3 is 13 residues. J gave up 3 bases and V 6 bases, and 4 bases lay outside the gene matches. CDR1 and CDR2 from the germline V gene are MNHEY and SVGAGI. CDR3 bases: TGTGCCAGCAGCGGCGACAGGGACTATGGCTACACCTTC. Its translation: CASSGDRDYGYTF.

CDR3 amino acids: CASRRTGNTEAFF. In DNA, the CDR3 is TGTGCCAGCAGAAGGACAGGGAACACTGAAGCTTTCTTT. The rearrangement joins TRBV6-4 to TRBJ1-1, with 7 bases matching TRBD1. V lost 6 bases to trimming and J lost 1 base; unmatched junction nucleotides: 2. The CDR3 consists of 13 residues. Per the germline V gene, CDR1 is MRHNA and CDR2 is SNTAGT.

The chain combines TRBV10-2 with TRBJ2-3, with D perhaps matching TRBD2 (7 bases). This CDR3 has 17 amino acids. Germline V gene lookup returns CDR1 WSHSY and CDR2 SAAADI. V was shortened by 6 bases and J by 2 bases, with 21 bases between the two germline ends. In DNA form, the CDR3 reads TGCGCCAGCAGCGCCACTCCGCGGGGGCCCTCCACAGATACGCAGTATTTT. It codes for CASSATPRGPSTDTQYF.

V gene TRBV28 combines with J gene TRBJ1-3, with D perhaps TRBD1 (5 bases). The length of the CDR3 is 13 residues. In germline, CDR1 is MDHEN, CDR2 SYDVKM. Trimming cost V 8 bases and J 4 bases, with 12 bases left between them. The CDR3 spells CASGAPVGNTIYF. The DNA of the CDR3 is TGTGCCAGCGGGGCCCCAGTGGGAAACACCATATATTTT.

This chain uses TRBV19 with TRBJ2-1, with 10 bases identical to TRBD1. Germline CDR1 LNHDA, CDR2 SQIVND (reference sequence). V was pared by 7 bases and J by 5 bases, with 5 bases of the junction left unmatched. The length of the CDR3 is 14 residues. The CDR3 loop is CASKPGQGNNEQFF. The CDR3 region has the DNA TGTGCCAGTAAACCGGGACAGGGGAACAATGAGCAGTTCTTC. The variable domain in full, completed from reference TRBV19 and TRBJ2-1, reads DGGITQSPKYLFRKEGQNVTLSCEQNLNHDAMYWYRQDPGQGLRLIYYSQIVNDFQKGDIAEGYSVSREKKESFPLTVTSAQKNPTAFYLCASKPGQGNNEQFFGPGTRLTVL.

The chain uses TRBV11-3 and TRBJ2-3, with TRBD2 identical over 11 bases. The germline V gene has CDR1 SGHNT and CDR2 YENEEA. After removal of 1 base from V and 3 bases from J, the junction contained 6 bases not matched to a gene. This CDR3 comprises 17 residues. The CDR3 nucleotides read TGTGCCAGCAGCTTAGGGTTGGCTAGCGGGAGGACAGATACGCAGTATTTT. This translates into CASSLGLASGRTDTQYF.

This clone came up once. J is TRBJ1-3 and V is TRBV7-2; D not certain. The germline V and J ends were trimmed by 5 bases and 0 bases, with 11 bases remaining between them. Germline assignment: CDR1 SGHTA and CDR2 FQGNSA. The CDR3 covers 15 residues. The CDR3 sequence: CASSIGADSGNTIYF. The CDR3 DNA is TGTGCCAGCAGCATAGGTGCAGACTCTGGAAACACCATATATTTT.

The V gene is TRBV5-8, the J gene TRBJ1-1; D remains unclear. Germline V gene sequence: CDR1 SGHTS, CDR2 YDEGEE. Trimming took 0 bases from V and 5 from J, leaving 20 bases between them. The CDR3 consists of 17 residues. The CDR3 here is CASSLVNPKYDETEAFF. The CDR3 DNA reads as TGTGCCAGCAGCTTGGTTAACCCGAAATACGACGAGACTGAAGCTTTCTTT. Complete variable domain (other parts from reference TRBV5-8 and TRBJ1-1): EAGVTQSPTHLIKTRGQQATLRCSPISGHTSVYWYQQALGLGLQFLLWYDEGEERNRGNFPPRFSGRQFPNYSSELNVNALELEDSALYLCASSLVNPKYDETEAFFGQGTRLTVV.